The clone carrying this T cell receptor beta chain was picked up a small number of times. This sample is drawn from a study of blood T cell repertoires in COVID-19. Per the original data handling: Quantification of nucleated cells was approximated via reference gene primer amplification. Sequenced by immunoSEQ multiplex PCR; TCRdb stores in-frame clones only, minus some. V and J calls and clone size follow that table, whereas D and trimming were derived from the DNA. This sample has some 150,000 clones, with about 88% found just once. The germline V gene encodes CDR1 SGHDT and CDR2 YYEEEE. This CDR3 is built from 15 residues. V was pared by 5 bases and J by 4 bases, with 13 bases between.

This chain connects TRBV5-6 to TRBJ2-6; a possible D gene is TRBD1 (5 bases). The TCR was taken from a human donor in a cohort sampled during active COVID-19. The sequenced material came from peripheral blood. This CDR3 is CASSFRVSGANVLTF. The DNA of the CDR3 is TGTGCCAGCAGTTTCAGGGTGAGCGGGGCCAACGTCCTGACTTTC.